One TCR beta chain is described in this entry. Antigen specificity is unknown. The sample belongs to a study of identical twins. Findings and caveats of the study: Abundant beta clonotypes from cord blood had fewer insertions, unlike memory repertoires, which showed none. The analysis was cross-sectional rather than longitudinal within donors.

In TCRdb, the 5' RACE reads were re-called with MiXCR into one record per CDR3 protein. Among approximately 220,000 distinct CDR3 sequences listed, 7.5% were seen once. Trimming shortened V by 2 bases and J by 2 bases, and 6 bases separated the two germline ends. This CDR3 has 13 residues. CDR1 and CDR2 (germline): MDHEN, SYDVKM. These sequences were also reported in another study, on yellow fever vaccine responses in identical twins.

Sample: CD8+ T cells sorted from blood. The chain joins TRBV28 to TRBJ1-2, with no clear D. This sequence was found in a woman between 18 and 30 years old in good health. In DNA, the CDR3 is TGTGCCAGCAGTTTAGAAACAAACTATGGCTACACCTTC. This translates into CASSLETNYGYTF.